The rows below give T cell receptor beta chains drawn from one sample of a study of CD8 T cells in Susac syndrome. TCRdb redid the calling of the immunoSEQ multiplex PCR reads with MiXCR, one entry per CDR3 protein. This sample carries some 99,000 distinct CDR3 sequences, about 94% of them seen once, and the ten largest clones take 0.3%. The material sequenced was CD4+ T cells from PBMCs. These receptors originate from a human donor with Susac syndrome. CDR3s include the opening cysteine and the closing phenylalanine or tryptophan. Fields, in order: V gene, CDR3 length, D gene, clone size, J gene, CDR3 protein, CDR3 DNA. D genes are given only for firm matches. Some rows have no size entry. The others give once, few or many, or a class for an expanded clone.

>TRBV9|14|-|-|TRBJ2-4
CASSVDLAKNIQYF
TGTGCCAGCAGCGTGGACTTAGCCAAAAACATTCAGTACTTC
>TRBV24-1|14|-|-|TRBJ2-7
CATSDRTGAYEQYF
TGTGCCACCAGTGATCGCACAGGAGCCTACGAGCAGTACTTC
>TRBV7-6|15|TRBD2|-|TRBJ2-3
CASSLIAGGQDTQYF
TGTGCCAGCAGCTTAATAGCGGGGGGGCAGGATACGCAGTATTTT
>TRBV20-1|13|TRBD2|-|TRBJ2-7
CSAGSGNSYEQYF
TGCAGTGCGGGAAGCGGGAACTCCTACGAGCAGTACTTC
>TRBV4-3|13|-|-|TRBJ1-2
CASSQDSEYGYTF
TGCGCCAGCAGCCAAGACTCGGAGTATGGCTACACCTTC
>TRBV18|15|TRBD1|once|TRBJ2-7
CASSPGTGLSYEQYF
TGTGCCAGCTCCCCCGGGACAGGGCTTTCCTACGAGCAGTACTTC
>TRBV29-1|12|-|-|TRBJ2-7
CSVASGSYEQYF
TGCAGCGTTGCAAGCGGCTCCTACGAGCAGTACTTC
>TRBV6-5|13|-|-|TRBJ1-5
CASRGAGNQPQHF
TGTGCCAGCAGGGGGGCCGGCAATCAGCCCCAGCATTTT
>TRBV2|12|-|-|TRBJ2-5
CASNRGAETQYF
TGTGCCAGCAATCGGGGCGCGGAGACCCAGTACTTC
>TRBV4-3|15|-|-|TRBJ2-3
CASSQEASSTDTQYF
TGCGCCAGCAGCCAAGAAGCCTCAAGCACAGATACGCAGTATTTT